The clone carrying this T cell receptor beta chain was counted only a few times. The sample comes from a study of blood T cells in healthy people across ages. J lost 6 bases, V lost 0 bases, and 8 bases had no gene match. This CDR3 has 16 residues. CDR1 is SGHRS, CDR2 YFSETQ, per germline. With a J-beta primer mix and a sample-barcoded 5' primer, a second PCR ran about 7 to 12 cycles. Researchers report that a template-switch adaptor with 12 random nucleotides tagged each cDNA molecule. TCRdb reprocessed the 5' RACE reads via MiXCR and lists one record per CDR3 protein. The sample includes 600,000 to 650,000 distinct CDR3 sequences, about 54% of them seen just once.

Sequenced: blood. This clonotype was sampled from a man in his fifties or sixties in good health. This chain joins TRBV5-1 and TRBJ2-3; 9 nucleotides agree with TRBD1. The CDR3, as DNA: TGCGCCAGCAGCTTGGCCCCGGGACAGGGTTTGGATACGCAGTATTTT. This codes for CASSLAPGQGLDTQYF.